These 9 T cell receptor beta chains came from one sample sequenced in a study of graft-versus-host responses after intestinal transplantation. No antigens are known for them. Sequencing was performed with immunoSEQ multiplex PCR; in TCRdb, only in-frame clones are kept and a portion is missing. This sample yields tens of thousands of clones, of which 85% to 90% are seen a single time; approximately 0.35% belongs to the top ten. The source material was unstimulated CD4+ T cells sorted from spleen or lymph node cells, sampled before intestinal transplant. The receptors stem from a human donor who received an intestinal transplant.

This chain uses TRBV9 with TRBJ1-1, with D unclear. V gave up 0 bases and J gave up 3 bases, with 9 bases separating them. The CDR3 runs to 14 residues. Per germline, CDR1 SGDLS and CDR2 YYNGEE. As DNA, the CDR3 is TGTGCCAGCAGCGTAGGTCTCCTCGACACTGAAGCTTTCTTT. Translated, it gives CASSVGLLDTEAFF.

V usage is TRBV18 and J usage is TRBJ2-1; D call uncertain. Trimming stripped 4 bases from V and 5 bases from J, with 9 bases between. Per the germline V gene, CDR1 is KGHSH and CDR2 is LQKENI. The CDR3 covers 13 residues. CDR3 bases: TGTGCCAGCTCACTGGGCCTCGACAATGAGCAGTTCTTC. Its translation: CASSLGLDNEQFF.

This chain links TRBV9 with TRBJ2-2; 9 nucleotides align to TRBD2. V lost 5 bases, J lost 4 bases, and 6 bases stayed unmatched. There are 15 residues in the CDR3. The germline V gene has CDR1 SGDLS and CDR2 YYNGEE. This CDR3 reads CASSGGTSPTGELFF. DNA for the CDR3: TGTGCCAGCAGTGGAGGGACTAGCCCCACCGGGGAGCTGTTTTTT.

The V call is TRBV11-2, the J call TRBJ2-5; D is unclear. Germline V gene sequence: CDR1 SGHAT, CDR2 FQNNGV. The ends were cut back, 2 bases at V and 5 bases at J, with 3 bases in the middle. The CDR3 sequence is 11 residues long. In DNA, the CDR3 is TGTGCCAGCAGCTTACTGGAGACCCAGTACTTC. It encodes CASSLLETQYF.

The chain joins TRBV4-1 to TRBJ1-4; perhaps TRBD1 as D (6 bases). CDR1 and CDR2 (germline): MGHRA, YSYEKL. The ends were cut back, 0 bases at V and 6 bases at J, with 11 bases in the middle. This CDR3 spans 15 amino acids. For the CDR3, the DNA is TGCGCCAGCAGCCAAGATAGGGGGAAGGATGAAAAACTGTTTTTT. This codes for CASSQDRGKDEKLFF.

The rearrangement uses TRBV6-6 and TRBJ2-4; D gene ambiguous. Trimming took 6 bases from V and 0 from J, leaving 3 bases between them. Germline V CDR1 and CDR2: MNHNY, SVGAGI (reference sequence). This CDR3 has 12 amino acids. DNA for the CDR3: TGTGCCAGCAGCGGAGCCAAAAACATTCAGTACTTC. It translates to CASSGAKNIQYF.

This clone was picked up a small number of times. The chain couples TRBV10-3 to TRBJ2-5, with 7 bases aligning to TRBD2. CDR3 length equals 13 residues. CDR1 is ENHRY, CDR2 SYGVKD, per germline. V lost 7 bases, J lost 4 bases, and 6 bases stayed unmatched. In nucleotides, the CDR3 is TGTGCCATCACCTTAGGGGAGGGAGAGACCCAGTACTTC. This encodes CAITLGEGETQYF.

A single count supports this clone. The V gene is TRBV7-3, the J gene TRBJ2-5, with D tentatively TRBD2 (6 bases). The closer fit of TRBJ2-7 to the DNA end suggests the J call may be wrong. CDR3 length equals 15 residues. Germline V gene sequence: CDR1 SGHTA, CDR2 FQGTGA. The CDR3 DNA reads TGTGCCAGCAGCTTACGAGCGGGCCCCGACTACGAGCAGTACTTC. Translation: CASSLRAGPDYEQYF.

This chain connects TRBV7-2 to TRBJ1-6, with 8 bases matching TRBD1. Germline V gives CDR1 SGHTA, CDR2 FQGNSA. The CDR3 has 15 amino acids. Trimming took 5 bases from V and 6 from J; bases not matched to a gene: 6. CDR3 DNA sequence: TGTGCCAGCAGCACGCAGGGGGCGGTTAATTCACCCCTCCACTTT. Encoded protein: CASSTQGAVNSPLHF.